The rows below give T cell receptor beta chains drawn from one sample of a study of PD-1 blockade in classical Hodgkin lymphoma. This table comes from immunoSEQ multiplex PCR, and its TCRdb copy is limited to in-frame clones, with some not included. This repertoire shows roughly 20,000 clones, 90% to 95% found once; its top ten account for around 0.41%. What was sequenced was CD4+ T cells from blood. The receptors were sampled from a human donor with classical Hodgkin lymphoma. Each CDR3 is given with its conserved first and last residue. The order of the fields is D gene, J gene, V gene, clone size, CDR3 protein, CDR3 DNA. The D gene is left open where the match is weak. Some rows have no size entry. The others give once, few or many, or a class for an expanded clone.

d_call: -; j_call: TRBJ2-2; v_call: TRBV2; clone_size: -; cdr3_aa: CASRLGAGELFF; cdr3_nt: TGTGCCAGCCGTTTGGGGGCCGGGGAGCTGTTTTTT
d_call: TRBD1; j_call: TRBJ1-2; v_call: TRBV19; clone_size: -; cdr3_aa: CASSSTGGGYGYTF; cdr3_nt: TGTGCCAGTAGTTCGACAGGGGGCGGCTATGGCTACACCTTC
d_call: TRBD1; j_call: TRBJ1-2; v_call: TRBV5-4; clone_size: -; cdr3_aa: CASSPGPGTGGSNYGYTF; cdr3_nt: TGTGCCAGCAGCCCCGGACCCGGGACAGGGGGCTCTAACTATGGCTACACCTTC
d_call: -; j_call: TRBJ1-1; v_call: TRBV14; clone_size: once; cdr3_aa: CASSQRGGTMNTEAFF; cdr3_nt: TGTGCCAGCAGCCAAAGAGGGGGTACTATGAACACTGAAGCTTTCTTT
d_call: -; j_call: TRBJ1-5; v_call: TRBV6-6; clone_size: -; cdr3_aa: CASGLSPHQPQHF; cdr3_nt: TGTGCCAGCGGTCTTAGTCCCCATCAGCCCCAGCATTTT
d_call: TRBD2; j_call: TRBJ2-5; v_call: TRBV5-1; clone_size: once; cdr3_aa: CASRSVLTSGGPEETQYF; cdr3_nt: TGCGCCAGCAGATCCGTGTTGACTAGCGGGGGACCCGAGGAGACCCAGTACTTC
d_call: -; j_call: TRBJ2-7; v_call: TRBV7-8; clone_size: -; cdr3_aa: CASSKSGGAQYEQYF; cdr3_nt: TGTGCCAGCAGCAAGAGTGGGGGCGCTCAATACGAGCAGTACTTC
d_call: -; j_call: TRBJ2-3; v_call: TRBV15; clone_size: -; cdr3_aa: CATSGQRGTNPSDTQYF; cdr3_nt: TGTGCCACCAGCGGGCAACGGGGGACCAATCCGTCCGATACGCAGTATTTT
d_call: -; j_call: TRBJ1-1; v_call: TRBV6-1; clone_size: -; cdr3_aa: CASSVVGMNTEAFF; cdr3_nt: TGTGCCAGCAGTGTGGTGGGAATGAACACTGAAGCTTTCTTT
d_call: -; j_call: TRBJ2-2; v_call: TRBV5-4; clone_size: -; cdr3_aa: CASSLGGRGGTGELFF; cdr3_nt: TGTGCCAGCAGCTTGGGAGGCAGGGGAGGCACCGGGGAGCTGTTTTTT
d_call: TRBD1; j_call: TRBJ2-1; v_call: TRBV27; clone_size: -; cdr3_aa: CASSFKLRGRIYEQFF; cdr3_nt: TGTGCCAGCAGTTTTAAACTCAGGGGGCGGATCTATGAGCAGTTCTTC
d_call: -; j_call: TRBJ2-7; v_call: TRBV5-1; clone_size: -; cdr3_aa: CASRGGYTGSYEQYF; cdr3_nt: TGCGCCAGCAGGGGGGGATATACGGGGTCCTACGAGCAGTACTTC
d_call: TRBD1; j_call: TRBJ1-4; v_call: TRBV30; clone_size: -; cdr3_aa: CAWSLGQAATNEKLFF; cdr3_nt: TGTGCCTGGAGTTTGGGACAGGCCGCTACTAATGAAAAACTGTTTTTT
d_call: TRBD2; j_call: TRBJ2-4; v_call: TRBV11-2; clone_size: -; cdr3_aa: CASSPRLAGVGKNIQYF; cdr3_nt: TGTGCCAGCAGCCCGCGACTAGCGGGAGTCGGCAAAAACATTCAGTACTTC
d_call: TRBD1; j_call: TRBJ2-1; v_call: TRBV7-6; clone_size: once; cdr3_aa: CASSDYRGYNEQFF; cdr3_nt: TGTGCCAGCAGCGATTACAGGGGGTACAATGAGCAGTTCTTC
d_call: -; j_call: TRBJ1-5; v_call: TRBV11-3; clone_size: -; cdr3_aa: CASSLALLGEGSQPQHF; cdr3_nt: TGTGCCAGCAGCTTAGCCCTCCTGGGGGAAGGGAGTCAGCCCCAGCATTTT
d_call: TRBD1; j_call: TRBJ1-5; v_call: TRBV4-1; clone_size: -; cdr3_aa: CASSQDRGDNQPQHF; cdr3_nt: TGCGCCAGCAGCCAGGACAGGGGAGACAATCAGCCCCAGCATTTT
d_call: -; j_call: TRBJ2-3; v_call: TRBV30; clone_size: -; cdr3_aa: CAWSVKGFRLGDTQYF; cdr3_nt: TGTGCCTGGAGTGTAAAGGGCTTCCGTCTTGGTGATACGCAGTATTTT
d_call: TRBD1; j_call: TRBJ2-7; v_call: TRBV5-1; clone_size: -; cdr3_aa: CASSSEMGQPYYEQYF; cdr3_nt: TGCGCCAGCAGCTCTGAGATGGGACAGCCTTACTACGAGCAGTACTTC
d_call: -; j_call: TRBJ1-2; v_call: TRBV9; clone_size: -; cdr3_aa: CASSAQGGDYGYTF; cdr3_nt: TGTGCCAGCAGCGCCCAAGGGGGTGACTATGGCTACACCTTC
d_call: -; j_call: TRBJ2-7; v_call: TRBV11-1; clone_size: -; cdr3_aa: CASSGAAPTYEQYF; cdr3_nt: TGTGCCAGTTCTGGGGCGGCCCCGACCTACGAGCAGTACTTC
d_call: -; j_call: TRBJ2-3; v_call: TRBV5-1; clone_size: -; cdr3_aa: CASSLGDSSLTSTDTQYF; cdr3_nt: TGCGCCAGCAGCTTAGGTGACAGCTCTTTGACTAGCACAGATACGCAGTATTTT
d_call: -; j_call: TRBJ2-1; v_call: TRBV18; clone_size: -; cdr3_aa: CASSPPGGRRSRGDNEQFF; cdr3_nt: TGTGCCAGCTCACCACCGGGCGGGAGGCGGTCCAGGGGGGACAATGAGCAGTTCTTC
d_call: -; j_call: TRBJ1-2; v_call: TRBV6-5; clone_size: few; cdr3_aa: CASIKGGSYGYTF; cdr3_nt: TGTGCCAGCATAAAGGGAGGATCCTATGGCTACACCTTC
d_call: -; j_call: TRBJ2-3; v_call: TRBV29-1; clone_size: -; cdr3_aa: CSVGGGERDTQYF; cdr3_nt: TGCAGCGTTGGAGGCGGGGAAAGGGATACGCAGTATTTT
d_call: TRBD1; j_call: TRBJ2-1; v_call: TRBV7-9; clone_size: few; cdr3_aa: CASSPPPRTGGRYNEQFF; cdr3_nt: TGTGCCAGCAGCCCGCCCCCCCGGACAGGGGGTCGGTACAATGAGCAGTTCTTC
d_call: -; j_call: TRBJ2-1; v_call: TRBV27; clone_size: once; cdr3_aa: CASSPSPSLAANEQFF; cdr3_nt: TGTGCCAGCAGCCCCTCCCCTTCACTAGCTGCCAATGAGCAGTTCTTC
d_call: -; j_call: TRBJ2-7; v_call: TRBV6-6; clone_size: -; cdr3_aa: CASSPLGRAAYEQYF; cdr3_nt: TGTGCCAGCAGTCCCCTGGGGCGGGCGGCCTACGAGCAGTACTTC
d_call: -; j_call: TRBJ2-5; v_call: TRBV14; clone_size: -; cdr3_aa: CASSLYWAQETQYF; cdr3_nt: TGTGCCAGCAGCCTTTACTGGGCCCAAGAGACCCAGTACTTC
d_call: -; j_call: TRBJ1-6; v_call: TRBV5-8; clone_size: -; cdr3_aa: CASSWGRTPSPLHF; cdr3_nt: TGTGCCAGCAGCTGGGGCAGGACCCCTTCACCCCTCCACTTT
d_call: -; j_call: TRBJ2-7; v_call: TRBV5-1; clone_size: -; cdr3_aa: CASSLSGASYEQYF; cdr3_nt: TGCGCCAGCAGCTTGTCGGGGGCTAGCTACGAGCAGTACTTC
d_call: -; j_call: TRBJ2-3; v_call: TRBV7-3; clone_size: -; cdr3_aa: CASPVADTQYF; cdr3_nt: TGTGCCAGCCCCGTCGCAGATACGCAGTATTTT
d_call: TRBD1; j_call: TRBJ1-1; v_call: TRBV5-4; clone_size: -; cdr3_aa: CASSTPRPTGGKRNTEAFF; cdr3_nt: TGTGCCAGCAGCACCCCGCGACCGACAGGGGGCAAGAGGAACACTGAAGCTTTCTTT
d_call: TRBD2; j_call: TRBJ2-2; v_call: TRBV7-8; clone_size: -; cdr3_aa: CASSLGTASGGAGTGELFF; cdr3_nt: TGTGCCAGCAGCTTAGGAACGGCTAGCGGGGGGGCCGGAACCGGGGAGCTGTTTTTT